The entry below describes one TCR beta chain. Germline V gene data show CDR1 as LGHNA and CDR2 as YSLEER. The V end lost 7 bases, the J end lost 2 bases, and 14 bases lay between the germline ends. The CDR3 runs 15 residues. Some clones are missing from TCRdb's copy, which holds only in-frame ones; the method was immunoSEQ multiplex PCR. In the table there are 2 million to 2.5 million clones, around 90% of which are singletons. This specimen comes from a study of shared clonotypes between healthy human individuals. The V gene is TRBV4-3, the J gene TRBJ2-2; D not certain. The clonotype was recovered from a man younger than 35 in good health. Some clones in this sample may be carry-over from other donors' samples. What was sequenced was naive CD4+ T cells from PBMCs. Subset indicated: CD45RA+ positively selected. The CDR3 loop reads CASTAAPSNTGELFF. CDR3 nucleotide sequence: TGCGCCAGCACCGCCGCACCATCTAACACCGGGGAGCTGTTTTTT.